The 19 T cell receptor beta chains listed next were all sequenced from one sample in a study of T-cell reconstitution after alpha-beta-depleted transplantation in children. Preparation of the TCRbeta library was carried out with unique molecular identifiers. TCRdb reanalysed the PCR reads using MiXCR and keeps one entry per CDR3 protein. The data hold 200,000 or so distinct CDR3 sequences, with under 8.5% observed a single time. Sequencing used PBMCs, obtained before TCRalphabeta/CD19-depleted stem cell transplant. Receptor source: a boy aged 2 to 10 with acute lymphoblastic leukemia, due to receive a stem cell transplant.

There are a few counts of this clonotype. The CDR3 coding sequence is TGTGCCAGCAGCTTAATTGCCACCGGGGAGCTGTTTTTT. This sequence encodes CASSLIATGELFF. The gene calls are TRBV7-3 and TRBJ2-2, with unresolved D. The CDR3 length is 13 residues. Germline assignment: CDR1 SGHTA and CDR2 FQGTGA. Trimming took off 1 base at V and 4 bases at J, with 4 bases between the two ends. Based on the CDR3 plus reference TRBV7-3 and TRBJ2-2, the full variable domain is GAGVSQTPSNKVTEKGKYVELRCDPISGHTALYWYRQSLGQGPEFLIYFQGTGAADDSGLPNDRFFAVRPEGSVSTLKIQRTERGDSAVYLCASSLIATGELFFGEGSRLTVL.

This clonotype was counted at least ten times. The CDR3 coding sequence is TGCAGTGCTAGCGCGGGAGGGCCTTCCTACGAGCAGTACTTC. This encodes CSASAGGPSYEQYF. This sequence joins TRBV20-1 and TRBJ2-7; 9 bases agree with TRBD2. The CDR3 runs 14 residues. CDR1 DFQATT and CDR2 SNEGSKA come from the germline V gene (reference sequence). With V trimmed by 3 bases and J by 1 base, 4 bases remained unmatched.

This clonotype has a count of ten or more. The gene calls are TRBV5-1 and TRBJ2-2, with a possible D match to TRBD2 (6 bases). Germline CDR1 is SGHRS and CDR2 is YFSETQ. V dropped 6 bases and J dropped 4 bases, with 13 bases sitting between them. CDR3 length: 14 amino acids. CDR3 bases: TGCGCCAGCAAGGGAGGATCTACCACCGGGGAGCTGTTTTTT. Translating it yields CASKGGSTTGELFF. The variable domain in full, completed from reference TRBV5-1 and TRBJ2-2, reads KAGVTQTPRYLIKTRGQQVTLSCSPISGHRSVSWYQQTPGQGLQFLFEYFSETQRNKGNFPGRFSGRQFSNSRSEMNVSTLELGDSALYLCASKGGSTTGELFFGEGSRLTVL.

This clonotype was seen repeatedly, ten times or more. V is TRBV7-9 and J is TRBJ2-3; D is unclear. Germline loops: CDR1 SEHNR, CDR2 FQNEAQ (reference sequence). Deletions cut 8 bases from V and 6 bases from J, with 9 bases between. This CDR3 contains 11 residues. This CDR3 is CASFPGDTQYF. The CDR3 nucleotides are TGTGCCAGCTTTCCAGGCGATACGCAGTATTTT.

A few counts support this clonotype. This chain links TRBV7-2 with TRBJ1-5, with D perhaps matching TRBD1 (5 bases). CDR3 length equals 15 residues. Germline loops: CDR1 SGHTA, CDR2 FQGNSA. V was pared by 1 base and J by 0 bases, with 7 bases between. CDR3 bases: TGTGCCAGCAGCTTAGACGGACATAGCAATCAGCCCCAGCATTTT. Its protein product is CASSLDGHSNQPQHF.

In this sample, this clonotype turned up once. The rearrangement uses TRBV28 and TRBJ2-3; 7 nucleotides agree with TRBD2. CDR1 is MDHEN, CDR2 SYDVKM, per germline. The CDR3 extends over 12 amino acids. J was trimmed by 6 bases and V by 6 bases; bases with no gene match: 3. CDR3 protein: CASRSGGDTQYF. The DNA for the CDR3 is TGTGCCAGCAGGTCCGGGGGGGATACGCAGTATTTT.

This clonotype was seen more than once but under ten times. The chain uses TRBV19 and TRBJ2-1; D ambiguous. Per the germline V gene, CDR1 is LNHDA and CDR2 is SQIVND (reference sequence). V dropped 5 bases and J dropped 4 bases, with 12 bases sitting between them. The CDR3 runs 14 residues. The CDR3 here is CASSGGLRYNEQFF. The CDR3 DNA is TGTGCCAGTAGTGGTGGGCTACGGTACAATGAGCAGTTCTTC.

This clonotype was picked up many times. This chain uses TRBV20-1 with TRBJ2-1; TRBD2 aligns across 8 bases. Per germline, CDR1 DFQATT and CDR2 SNEGSKA (reference sequence). This CDR3 has 15 amino acids. The trim removed 6 bases at V and 4 bases at J, leaving 11 bases unmatched. The CDR3 coding sequence is TGCAGTGCCCCTCGGGGGGGTGAGGGTTACAATGAGCAGTTCTTC. Residues: CSAPRGGEGYNEQFF.

This clonotype was counted ten times or more. The CDR3 DNA follows: TGTGCCATCAGCGGGGGAGGGAGTGCGAACACCGGGGAGCTGTTTTTT. Its translation is CAISGGGSANTGELFF. This chain links TRBV10-3 with TRBJ2-2; 7 bases map to TRBD2. Trimming removed 6 bases from V and 0 bases from J; junction bases left unmatched: 7. The CDR3 has 16 amino acids. Germline V gives CDR1 ENHRY, CDR2 SYGVKD.

This clonotype was picked up many times. The chain joins TRBV7-2 to TRBJ2-7; maybe TRBD2 (6 bases). The CDR3 contains 14 residues. Trimming cost V 1 base and J 3 bases, with 10 bases left between them. Germline assignment: CDR1 SGHTA and CDR2 FQGNSA. This CDR3 reads CASSLEEGLYEQYF. CDR3 nucleotides: TGTGCCAGCAGCTTAGAGGAGGGTCTCTACGAGCAGTACTTC.

The rearrangement links TRBV11-2 to TRBJ2-1; weak D call: TRBD1 (5 bases). V gave up 5 bases and J gave up 11 bases, with 10 bases separating them. CDR3 size: 11 residues. Per the germline V gene, CDR1 is SGHAT and CDR2 is FQNNGV. In DNA form, the CDR3 reads TGTGCCAGCAGCCCCGCGGACAAGCAGTTCTTC. Amino acid sequence: CASSPADKQFF.

This clonotype has only a few counts. The chain carries TRBV25-1 and TRBJ2-1; 9 bases line up with TRBD2. The CDR3 loop spans 15 amino acids. Per germline, CDR1 MGHDK and CDR2 SYGVNS. Germline trimming cut 8 bases from V and 8 bases from J; bases unmatched to any gene: 13. CDR3 residues: CASGGRDPASDEQFF. The CDR3, as DNA: TGTGCCAGCGGCGGGAGGGACCCAGCCTCGGATGAGCAGTTCTTC. Combining the CDR3 with reference TRBV25-1 and TRBJ2-1 gives the whole variable domain EADIYQTPRYLVIGTGKKITLECSQTMGHDKMYWYQQDPGMELHLIHYSYGVNSTEKGDLSSESTVSRIRTEHFPLTLESARPSHTSQYLCASGGRDPASDEQFFGPGTRLTVL.

This clonotype has ten or more counts. The chain is built from TRBV3-1 and TRBJ2-7, with D perhaps matching TRBD1 (6 bases). The CDR3 length is 15 residues. Trimming took 1 base from V and 3 from J, leaving 13 bases between them. The germline V gene encodes CDR1 LGHDT and CDR2 YNNKEL (reference sequence). CDR3 loop: CASSQGTAAFYEQYF. The CDR3 region has the DNA TGTGCCAGCAGCCAAGGGACAGCAGCTTTCTACGAGCAGTACTTC.

In this sample, this clonotype turned up many times. The J gene is TRBJ2-5, the V gene TRBV28, with TRBD2 matching 8 bases. J gave up 1 base and V 7 bases, and 5 bases lay outside the gene matches. This CDR3 contains 14 residues. From germline, CDR1 is MDHEN and CDR2 SYDVKM. The CDR3 region has the DNA TGTGCCAGCAACCAGCGGGGGCTCCAAGAGACCCAGTACTTC. Translating it yields CASNQRGLQETQYF.

This clonotype was picked up many times. The CDR3: CATSRGRINQPQHF. For the CDR3, the DNA is TGTGCCACCAGCAGAGGACGGATAAATCAGCCCCAGCATTTT. The chain carries TRBV15 and TRBJ1-5; no clear D gene. The germline V and J ends were trimmed by 1 base and 4 bases, with 8 bases remaining between them. The CDR3 runs to 14 residues. Germline V gene lookup returns CDR1 LNHNV and CDR2 YYDKDF (reference sequence).

In this sample, this clonotype turned up many times. At one end, the junction sequence differs from germline, possibly due to a read error. The chain combines TRBV7-9 with TRBJ2-1; the D is unclear. Germline lookup yields CDR1 SEHNR and CDR2 FQNEAQ (reference sequence). CDR3 length equals 13 residues. CDR3 bases: TGTGCCAGCAGCCAGGAACTAAGGAATGATCAGTTCTTC. Amino acid sequence: CASSQELRNDQFF.

This clonotype was counted ten times or more. The chain carries TRBV5-1 and TRBJ2-1; D gene ambiguous. In germline, CDR1 is SGHRS, CDR2 YFSETQ. V lost 5 bases and J lost 1, with 19 bases in between. This CDR3 is 17 amino acids long. CDR3 sequence (DNA): TGCGCCAGCAGTCAGGACCACCGCGCAGCATCCTACAATGAGCAGTTCTTC. This translates into CASSQDHRAASYNEQFF.

This clonotype occurred many times. The chain carries TRBV27 and TRBJ2-3; TRBD2 matches 8 bases. V was clipped by 10 bases and J by 7 bases; unmatched bases: 10. Per germline, CDR1 MNHEY and CDR2 SMNVEV (reference sequence). CDR3 size: 13 residues. CDR3 sequence (DNA): TGTGCCACCCGGCTAGCGGGCCTCTATACGCAGTATTTT. Its protein product is CATRLAGLYTQYF.

This clonotype was seen more than once but under ten times. The chain combines TRBV7-2 with TRBJ2-7, with D possibly being TRBD1 or TRBD2 (5 bases each). Germline V gene sequence: CDR1 SGHTA, CDR2 FQGNSA. V lost 3 bases to trimming and J lost 2 bases, with 14 bases between them. The CDR3 runs to 15 residues. The CDR3 loop is CASSFYGGVAYEQYF. The CDR3 nucleotides are TGTGCCAGCAGCTTCTATGGGGGAGTCGCCTACGAGCAGTACTTC.